This is a list of T cell receptor beta chains from one sample in a study of T cells after yellow fever vaccination. MiXCR, run by TCRdb on the 5' RACE reads, gives a single entry per CDR3 protein. The data hold 250,000 to 400,000 distinct CDR3 sequences, with 4.1% observed a single time. Source: PBMCs, taken 5 days after the yellow fever booster vaccination. These receptors all come from a young man who received the YFV17D yellow fever vaccine. Both conserved end residues are part of each CDR3. Fields, in order: clone size, J gene, V gene, CDR3 protein. Rows may omit the clone size; those that give it use once, few, many or a size class.

abundance: few; j_gene: TRBJ2-7; v_gene: TRBV20-1; CDR3aa: CSARASGVYEQYF
abundance: few; j_gene: TRBJ2-5; v_gene: TRBV5-1; CDR3aa: CASSLGTSGGNLNF
abundance: NA; j_gene: TRBJ2-1; v_gene: TRBV11-2; CDR3aa: CASSLKAGGPVFEQFF
abundance: few; j_gene: TRBJ2-2; v_gene: TRBV29-1; CDR3aa: CSVPDGTGELFF
abundance: many; j_gene: TRBJ2-5; v_gene: TRBV4-2; CDR3aa: CASSQGDVLETQYF
abundance: few; j_gene: TRBJ2-5; v_gene: TRBV4-3; CDR3aa: CASSQGERETQYF
abundance: NA; j_gene: TRBJ2-6; v_gene: TRBV11-2; CDR3aa: CASSSSRDAGFYWANVLTF
abundance: few; j_gene: TRBJ2-1; v_gene: TRBV3-1; CDR3aa: CASSRGGPYNEQFF
abundance: NA; j_gene: TRBJ1-5; v_gene: TRBV19; CDR3aa: CASSRELYSNQPQHF
abundance: NA; j_gene: TRBJ2-3; v_gene: TRBV5-1; CDR3aa: CASEESGTDTQYF
abundance: few; j_gene: TRBJ2-3; v_gene: TRBV10-3; CDR3aa: CAISEFSETADTQYF
abundance: many; j_gene: TRBJ2-2; v_gene: TRBV29-1; CDR3aa: CSGMNTGELFF
abundance: many; j_gene: TRBJ2-4; v_gene: TRBV7-2; CDR3aa: CASSLAGPRDIQYF
abundance: NA; j_gene: TRBJ1-2; v_gene: TRBV19; CDR3aa: CASRDRDRVSYGYTF
abundance: many; j_gene: TRBJ1-5; v_gene: TRBV6-2/TRBV6-3; CDR3aa: CASSTTSGNQPQHF
abundance: few; j_gene: TRBJ2-3; v_gene: TRBV28; CDR3aa: CATRAPGGATDTQYF
abundance: few; j_gene: TRBJ2-7; v_gene: TRBV29-1; CDR3aa: CSVERDRGYEQYF
abundance: few; j_gene: TRBJ2-5; v_gene: TRBV20-1; CDR3aa: CSAYKDQEETQYF
abundance: NA; j_gene: TRBJ2-5; v_gene: TRBV18; CDR3aa: CASSPRRDEETQYF
abundance: few; j_gene: TRBJ2-7; v_gene: TRBV11-2; CDR3aa: CASSSFRTGEAYEQYF
abundance: many; j_gene: TRBJ2-1; v_gene: TRBV6-5; CDR3aa: CASSYFSGATSYNEQFF
abundance: NA; j_gene: TRBJ2-1; v_gene: TRBV12-3/TRBV12-4; CDR3aa: CASSLRGASGVEQFF
abundance: NA; j_gene: TRBJ2-1; v_gene: TRBV20-1; CDR3aa: CSARLSGEQFF
abundance: NA; j_gene: TRBJ1-2; v_gene: TRBV6-5; CDR3aa: CASSEGRGYTF
abundance: many; j_gene: TRBJ2-5; v_gene: TRBV6-1; CDR3aa: CASSALPQETQYF
abundance: NA; j_gene: TRBJ2-5; v_gene: TRBV28; CDR3aa: CASSLAWGQETQYF
abundance: few; j_gene: TRBJ2-3; v_gene: TRBV29-1; CDR3aa: CSVEDGTLAGGDTQYF
abundance: many; j_gene: TRBJ2-1; v_gene: TRBV24-1; CDR3aa: CATSDLGAASSNEQFF
abundance: many; j_gene: TRBJ2-7; v_gene: TRBV27; CDR3aa: CASSLLNRGDSEQYF
abundance: few; j_gene: TRBJ1-4; v_gene: TRBV7-9; CDR3aa: CASSSARGPNEKLFF
abundance: NA; j_gene: TRBJ1-1; v_gene: TRBV20-1; CDR3aa: CSALSGTTTGTEAFF
abundance: many; j_gene: TRBJ1-6; v_gene: TRBV20-1; CDR3aa: CSAPGGSPLHF
abundance: few; j_gene: TRBJ1-4; v_gene: TRBV11-2; CDR3aa: CASSLGRRGSTNEKLFF
abundance: few; j_gene: TRBJ2-2; v_gene: TRBV7-9; CDR3aa: CASSLVNGPFTGELFF
abundance: few; j_gene: TRBJ2-2; v_gene: TRBV7-9; CDR3aa: CASSFITGPPNTGELFF
abundance: NA; j_gene: TRBJ1-6; v_gene: TRBV5-8; CDR3aa: CASSPRGESALHF
abundance: few; j_gene: TRBJ1-1; v_gene: TRBV20-1; CDR3aa: CSALDRQYEAFF
abundance: few; j_gene: TRBJ2-7; v_gene: TRBV11-2; CDR3aa: CASGGYEQYF
abundance: few; j_gene: TRBJ2-5; v_gene: TRBV24-1; CDR3aa: CATSLGAGPETQYF
abundance: NA; j_gene: TRBJ2-3; v_gene: TRBV30; CDR3aa: CAWSVGLAGGGDTQYF